A single sample gave rise to the 29 T cell receptor beta chains below, sequenced in a study of T cell repertoires in cytomegalovirus infection. TCRdb re-analysed the reads in MiXCR, keeping a single row per CDR3 protein. The sample lists 250,000 to 300,000 distinct CDR3 sequences; under 30% were seen once. The material sequenced was PBMCs. Source of these receptors: a human donor in good health (CMV status not recorded). Some clones in this sample may be carry-over from other donors' samples.

The CDR3 DNA reads as TGTGCCAGCAGCCCGACTACAGGGACTAACTATGGCTACACCTTC. This gives the protein CASSPTTGTNYGYTF. The rearrangement joins TRBV28 to TRBJ1-2; possible D gene TRBD1, 6 bases. Per germline, CDR1 MDHEN and CDR2 SYDVKM. The ends were cut back, 6 bases at V and 0 bases at J, with 14 bases in the middle. The CDR3 loop spans 15 amino acids.

This clonotype was counted ten times or more. This sequence joins TRBV7-2 and TRBJ2-5; 7 positions match TRBD2. Germline lookup yields CDR1 SGHTA and CDR2 FQGNSA. The V segment lost 1 base and the J segment 4 bases; nucleotides outside the gene matches: 9. The CDR3 spans 16 residues. CDR3 sequence reads: CASSLGLAEGIETQYF. The CDR3 DNA is TGTGCCAGCAGCTTAGGCCTAGCGGAGGGTATAGAGACCCAGTACTTC. Complete variable domain (other parts from reference TRBV7-2 and TRBJ2-5): GAGVSQSPSNKVTEKGKDVELRCDPISGHTALYWYRQSLGQGLEFLIYFQGNSAPDKSGLPSDRFSAERTGGSVSTLTIQRTQQEDSAVYLCASSLGLAEGIETQYFGPGTRLLVL.

The chain combines TRBV7-2 with TRBJ2-7; D is perhaps TRBD1 or TRBD2 (5 bases each). The CDR3 covers 14 residues. Trimming pared 4 bases from V and 7 bases from J, leaving 17 bases between. CDR1 and CDR2 (germline): SGHTA, FQGNSA. The CDR3 loop is CASSWGSSSGEQYF. The CDR3 bases are TGTGCCAGCAGCTGGGGGAGCTCCTCGGGGGAGCAGTACTTC.

This chain uses TRBV24-1 with TRBJ2-6; D is unresolved. The CDR3 length is 15 residues. Germline V gene sequence: CDR1 KGHDR, CDR2 SFDVKD. The V end lost 0 bases, the J end lost 3 bases, and 5 bases lay between the germline ends. In DNA form, the CDR3 reads TGTGCCACCAGTGATTTGAGGGATGGGGCCAACGTCCTGACTTTC. Its translation: CATSDLRDGANVLTF.

V gene TRBV20-1 combines with J gene TRBJ1-6; no firm D call. The germline gives CDR1 DFQATT, CDR2 SNEGSKA (reference sequence). Trimming left V 0 bases short and J 10 bases short, with 19 bases between. There are 16 residues in the CDR3. The CDR3 coding sequence is TGCAGTGCTAGAGATGCGGATAAGGAGGGTAACTCACCCCTCCACTTT. This encodes CSARDADKEGNSPLHF.

This clonotype was recorded a few times. The chain joins TRBV10-3 to TRBJ2-3; 14 positions match TRBD2. The CDR3 is made up of 16 amino acids. Germline values: CDR1 ENHRY, CDR2 SYGVKD. The junction had 4 bases not matched to a gene; V was cut back by 6 bases and J by 2 bases. CDR3 coding DNA: TGTGCCATCAGCTCGGGACTAGCGGGGGACACAGATACGCAGTATTTT. Protein sequence: CAISSGLAGDTDTQYF.

This clonotype was counted only a few times. This chain uses TRBV6-5 with TRBJ1-5; the D is unclear. Trimming took 7 bases from V and 2 from J, leaving 15 bases between them. Germline V lookup: CDR1 MNHEY, CDR2 SVGAGI. This CDR3 contains 15 residues. CDR3 bases: TGTGCCAGCAAAATTAATGGGGATCGCAATCAGCCCCAGCATTTT. Translation gives CASKINGDRNQPQHF.

This clonotype has just a few counts. For the CDR3, the DNA is TGCAGCGTTGAGGGGCAGGGGAACAAAAACATTCAGTACTTC. The encoded protein is CSVEGQGNKNIQYF. The chain employs TRBV29-1 and TRBJ2-4; D perhaps matches TRBD1 (6 bases). Germline loops: CDR1 SQVTM, CDR2 ANQGSEA. The V end lost 3 bases, the J end lost 3 bases, and 12 bases lay between the germline ends. This CDR3 comprises 14 residues.

The table lists this clonotype with many counts. This chain uses TRBV7-2 with TRBJ1-5, with D perhaps TRBD1 (6 bases). There are 15 residues in the CDR3. Per germline, CDR1 SGHTA and CDR2 FQGNSA. The V gene lost 0 bases and the J gene lost 6 bases, with 12 bases spanning the gap. CDR3 sequence reads: CASSLAQGLSQPQHF. DNA of the CDR3: TGTGCCAGCAGCTTAGCTCAGGGGCTCAGTCAGCCCCAGCATTTT.

This chain uses TRBV4-1 with TRBJ2-2; 9 positions agree with TRBD2. The CDR3 is 15 residues long. The trim removed 4 bases at V and 5 bases at J, leaving 5 bases unmatched. Germline assignment: CDR1 MGHRA and CDR2 YSYEKL. The CDR3 DNA reads TGCGCCAGCAGCCGCGGGGGGGCAAGAACCGGGGAGCTGTTTTTT. Its protein is CASSRGGARTGELFF.

This clonotype has a count of ten or more. The J gene is TRBJ2-7, the V gene TRBV7-2; TRBD1 agrees at 10 bases. The CDR3 runs to 15 residues. The germline CDR1 and CDR2 sequences are SGHTA and FQGNSA. The trim removed 5 bases at V and 4 bases at J, leaving 8 bases unmatched. The CDR3 loop is CASSAPGQGIYEQYF. CDR3 DNA: TGTGCCAGCAGCGCGCCGGGACAGGGGATTTACGAGCAGTACTTC.

This clonotype showed up just a few times. V usage is TRBV19 and J usage is TRBJ2-1; 11 nucleotides line up with TRBD2. The CDR3 loop spans 15 amino acids. The V gene end was trimmed by 1 base and the J gene end by 8 bases; junction bases not matched to a gene: 4. Germline V CDR1 and CDR2: LNHDA, SQIVND (reference sequence). This CDR3 reads CASSIVASGRYEQFF. In nucleotides, the CDR3 is TGTGCCAGTAGTATAGTGGCTAGCGGGAGGTATGAGCAGTTCTTC.

This clonotype has a handful of counts. The junction and the germline gene differ at one end; a read error may be behind it. CDR3 sequence: CASSEQTGTNAEAFF. CDR3 nucleotide sequence: TGTGCCAGCTCGGAACAGACAGGTACGAACGCTGAAGCTTTCTTT. The rearrangement uses TRBV18 and TRBJ1-1, with D possibly TRBD1 on 6 matching bases. CDR1 is KGHSH, CDR2 LQKENI, per germline. The CDR3 has 15 residues.

This clonotype was observed a handful of times. The V gene is TRBV2, the J gene TRBJ2-4; 11 nucleotides line up with TRBD2. Trimming took 4 bases from V and 0 from J; bases not matched to a gene: 8. There are 18 residues in the CDR3. CDR1 and CDR2 (germline): SNHLY, FYNNEI. The CDR3 spells CASSARTSGPIAKNIQYF. For the CDR3, the DNA is TGTGCCAGCAGTGCAAGGACTAGCGGGCCAATAGCCAAAAACATTCAGTACTTC.

The rearrangement joins TRBV28 to TRBJ2-7; 8 bases match TRBD1. The CDR3 length is 14 residues. Germline CDR1 is MDHEN and CDR2 is SYDVKM. The J segment lost 2 bases and the V segment lost 1 base, leaving 1 base of the junction unmatched. In DNA form, the CDR3 reads TGTGCCAGCAGTTTATTCAGGGGGCCCTACGAGCAGTACTTC. This gives the protein CASSLFRGPYEQYF. Together with reference TRBV28 and TRBJ2-7, the CDR3 gives the full variable domain: DVKVTQSSRYLVKRTGEKVFLECVQDMDHENMFWYRQDPGLGLRLIYFSYDVKMKEKGDIPEGYSVSREKKERFSLILESASTNQTSMYLCASSLFRGPYEQYFGPGTRLTVT.

This clonotype appeared a few times. The genes are TRBV6-2 or TRBV6-3 and TRBJ2-6, with D perhaps TRBD1 or TRBD2 (6 bases each). This CDR3 is built from 15 residues. Germline CDR1 and CDR2: MNHEY and SVGEGT. V was shortened by 2 bases and J by 4 bases, with 9 bases between the two germline ends. DNA for the CDR3: TGTGCCAGCAGTTACCAGGGGAGGGGGGCCAACGTCCTGACTTTC. Amino acid sequence: CASSYQGRGANVLTF.

This clonotype has at least ten counts. This chain connects TRBV7-2 to TRBJ2-5; D is possibly TRBD1 or TRBD2 (5 bases each). Germline assignment: CDR1 SGHTA and CDR2 FQGNSA. The CDR3 is made up of 14 amino acids. Trimming pared 6 bases from V and 2 bases from J, leaving 13 bases between. This CDR3 is CASRPGTAQETQYF. For the CDR3, the DNA is TGTGCCAGCAGGCCCGGGACGGCTCAAGAGACCCAGTACTTC.

This clonotype was observed a handful of times. This chain connects TRBV7-2 to TRBJ2-5; 8 bases line up with TRBD2. CDR1 and CDR2 (germline): SGHTA, FQGNSA. The CDR3 covers 15 residues. Trimming took 2 bases from V and 2 from J; bases not matched to a gene: 4. CDR3 DNA: TGTGCCAGCAGCTTACAACTAGCGGCTCAAGAGACCCAGTACTTC. Its translation is CASSLQLAAQETQYF.

In its sample, this clonotype was seen a few times. The gene calls are TRBV14 and TRBJ1-2, with a possible D match to TRBD1 (5 bases). Trimming left V 1 base short and J 3 bases short, with 12 bases between. CDR1 and CDR2 (germline): SGHDN, FVKESK. The CDR3 covers 15 residues. The CDR3 sequence: CASSQGFSTDYGYTF. The CDR3 DNA reads as TGTGCCAGCAGCCAAGGCTTTTCGACAGACTATGGCTACACCTTC.

The V and J genes are TRBV5-1 and TRBJ2-1; D might be TRBD1 (5 bases). Germline values: CDR1 SGHRS, CDR2 YFSETQ. V was pared by 7 bases and J by 0 bases, with 11 bases between. The CDR3 has 14 amino acids. Here the CDR3 reads CASGRDSSYNEQFF. The CDR3 nucleotides read TGCGCCAGCGGCAGGGATAGCTCCTACAATGAGCAGTTCTTC.

This chain joins TRBV19 and TRBJ2-3; TRBD1 is a possible D gene (6 bases). This CDR3 has 13 residues. Germline V gene data show CDR1 as LNHDA and CDR2 as SQIVND (reference sequence). V gave up 6 bases and J gave up 2 bases, with 9 bases separating them. In DNA form, the CDR3 reads TGTGCCAGTAGAGGGGACAACACAGATACGCAGTATTTT. Translated: CASRGDNTDTQYF.

The J gene is TRBJ2-1, the V gene TRBV4-3, with D possibly matching TRBD2 (6 bases). Germline-derived CDR1 and CDR2 are LGHNA and YSLEER. CDR3 size: 16 residues. The ends were cut back, 0 bases at V and 1 base at J, with 10 bases in the middle. As DNA, the CDR3 is TGCGCCAGCAGCCAAGAGTGGGCGGGGTCCTACAATGAGCAGTTCTTC. Translating gives CASSQEWAGSYNEQFF.

This clonotype showed up just a few times. The chain combines TRBV6-6 with TRBJ1-4; possibly TRBD1 for D (5 bases). The CDR3 loop spans 17 amino acids. V dropped 7 bases and J dropped 0 bases, with 18 bases sitting between them. The germline CDR1 and CDR2 sequences are MNHNY and SVGAGI (reference sequence). CDR3 sequence: CASNEGHLGATNEKLFF. The CDR3 DNA reads as TGTGCCAGCAACGAGGGTCATTTGGGGGCAACTAATGAAAAACTGTTTTTT.

In DNA form, the CDR3 reads TGTGCCAGCAGTGAAGAGTCCAGGGGAGAGACCCAGTACTTC. Protein: CASSEESRGETQYF. V usage is TRBV2 and J usage is TRBJ2-5; D may be TRBD1 (6 bases). V was cut by 1 base and J by 4 bases, with 10 bases left in between. Looked up from germline, CDR1 is SNHLY and CDR2 is FYNNEI. This CDR3 spans 14 amino acids.

This clonotype has more than one count but fewer than ten. The chain employs TRBV4-1 and TRBJ2-2; 9 nucleotides agree with TRBD1. J gave up 4 bases and V 3 bases, and 3 bases lay outside the gene matches. The CDR3 runs 15 residues. In germline, CDR1 is MGHRA, CDR2 YSYEKL. CDR3 nucleotide sequence: TGCGCCAGCAGCCACCTGACAGGGGGCACCGGGGAGCTGTTTTTT. Translating gives CASSHLTGGTGELFF.

A few counts support this clonotype. The J gene is TRBJ1-2, the V gene TRBV7-6, with 9 bases aligning to TRBD1. Germline V CDR1 and CDR2: SGHVS, FNYEAQ. The CDR3 is made up of 17 amino acids. J was trimmed by 3 bases and V by 5 bases; bases with no gene match: 13. The CDR3, as DNA: TGTGCCAGCAGCCCACCCCTGGGACAGGGAGTCCACTATGGCTACACCTTC. The encoded protein is CASSPPLGQGVHYGYTF.

A few counts support this clonotype. The chain links TRBV28 to TRBJ1-4; TRBD1 aligns across 8 bases. Germline V gene lookup returns CDR1 MDHEN and CDR2 SYDVKM. The CDR3 sequence is 15 residues long. V trimming: 5 bases; J trimming: 7 bases; junction bases outside the gene matches: 9. The CDR3 nucleotides are TGTGCCAGCAGTGCCAGACAGGGGACGGGTGAAAAACTGTTTTTT. It yields the protein CASSARQGTGEKLFF.

This clonotype was observed at least ten times. CDR3 coding DNA: TGCGCCAGCAGCCACGGGACACGCTCTGGAAACACCATATATTTT. Its translation is CASSHGTRSGNTIYF. The V gene is TRBV4-3, the J gene TRBJ1-3; tentative D call: TRBD1 (6 bases). This CDR3 has 15 amino acids. The V end lost 3 bases, the J end lost 0 bases, and 9 bases lay between the germline ends. Germline CDR1 and CDR2: LGHNA and YSLEER.

The chain links TRBV6-1 to TRBJ2-3; TRBD2 matches 12 bases. The CDR3 consists of 16 residues. Germline CDR1 is MNHNS and CDR2 is SASEGT. V trimming: 3 bases; J trimming: 5 bases; junction bases outside the gene matches: 6. In DNA, the CDR3 is TGTGCCAGCAGTGAGCCTAGCGGGAGGGAGGGAGATACGCAGTATTTT. It translates to CASSEPSGREGDTQYF.